The T cell receptor (beta chain) described here comes from a study of cytomegalovirus exposure and HLA in healthy donors. Notes on the study in general: Some V segments, TRBV6-2 and TRBV6-3 among them, were indistinguishable and were therefore excluded. In a later analysis, HLA-C alleles had the fewest associated TCRs, DRB1 alleles the most. Earlier results showed most TCR beta V segments being productive about 90% or about 30% of the time.

The PCR made use of 60 Vbeta and 13 Jbeta primers. Clones were read by immunoSEQ multiplex PCR, and TCRdb kept only the in-frame ones, dropping some. This sample yields 130,000 to 150,000 clones, of which roughly three quarters are seen a single time; about 4.7% belongs to the top ten. V was trimmed by 7 bases and J by 2 bases, leaving 20 bases between them. The CDR3 contains 15 residues. The germline V gene encodes CDR1 SQVTM and CDR2 ANQGSEA. A few counts support this clone. The antigen is not known. This chain joins TRBV29-1 and TRBJ1-1; D perhaps matches TRBD1 (5 bases). The sequenced sample consisted of PBMCs. This clonotype was obtained from a man aged 60 to 69 in good health and CMV-seronegative. DNA of the CDR3: TGCAGCGCTACCGTTCATGGGGCAGCTAACACTGAAGCTTTCTTT. Amino acid sequence: CSATVHGAANTEAFF.